Listed below are T cell receptor beta chains from one sample, sequenced in a study of PD-L1 blockade in urothelial cancer. The data were produced by immunoSEQ multiplex PCR, yet TCRdb's version contains in-frame clones alone and is incomplete. The sample consists of more than 95,000 clones, 86% of them appearing once. This specimen was PBMCs, taken around atezolizumab (anti-PD-L1) treatment. All receptors come from a man aged 45-65 years with urothelial cancer. CDR3s include the opening cysteine and the closing phenylalanine or tryptophan. Fields, in order: CDR3 length, J gene, V gene, CDR3 protein.

len: 15
j_gene: TRBJ1-2
v_gene: TRBV6-6
CDR3aa: CASSPGQGGNYGYTF

len: 16
j_gene: TRBJ2-7
v_gene: TRBV11-2
CDR3aa: CASSLGRWGGQYEQYF

len: 13
j_gene: TRBJ2-1
v_gene: TRBV7-2
CDR3aa: CASSLDYNNEQFF

len: 17
j_gene: TRBJ2-1
v_gene: TRBV7-2
CDR3aa: CASTQLARLSSYNEQFF

len: 15
j_gene: TRBJ1-1
v_gene: TRBV5-1
CDR3aa: CASSLVGSPEVEAFF

len: 11
j_gene: TRBJ1-1
v_gene: TRBV7-9
CDR3aa: CASSFGQTAFF

len: 15
j_gene: TRBJ2-5
v_gene: TRBV9
CDR3aa: CASSVSPTEAETQYF

len: 16
j_gene: TRBJ2-3
v_gene: TRBV15
CDR3aa: CATSRGTSGYTDTQYF

len: 15
j_gene: TRBJ1-2
v_gene: TRBV18
CDR3aa: CASSPESNSNYGYTF

len: 15
j_gene: TRBJ2-5
v_gene: TRBV7-2
CDR3aa: CASSFGGAGTETQYF

len: 14
j_gene: TRBJ1-2
v_gene: TRBV10-2
CDR3aa: CASGTGNFNYGYTF

len: 19
j_gene: TRBJ2-1
v_gene: TRBV5-1
CDR3aa: CASSQGHQYGDRGNNEQFF

len: 11
j_gene: TRBJ2-7
v_gene: TRBV2
CDR3aa: CASSASREQYF

len: 19
j_gene: TRBJ1-4
v_gene: TRBV5-1
CDR3aa: CASSLVYSGGGSANEKLFF

len: 18
j_gene: TRBJ2-1
v_gene: TRBV9
CDR3aa: CASSVAPFSGRSYNEQFF

len: 16
j_gene: TRBJ2-3
v_gene: TRBV4-1
CDR3aa: CASSQVGVVRADTQYF

len: 14
j_gene: TRBJ1-1
v_gene: TRBV27
CDR3aa: CASSVRQMNTEAFF

len: 16
j_gene: TRBJ2-1
v_gene: TRBV7-2
CDR3aa: CASSSPNRDVYNEQFF

len: 13
j_gene: TRBJ2-1
v_gene: TRBV11-3
CDR3aa: CASGSGRAAEQFF

len: 16
j_gene: TRBJ2-2
v_gene: TRBV30
CDR3aa: CAWTRLAGPNTGELFF

len: 15
j_gene: TRBJ2-1
v_gene: TRBV9
CDR3aa: CASSAGTSGIIRQFF

len: 14
j_gene: TRBJ2-1
v_gene: TRBV29-1
CDR3aa: CSVDGLAGGHEQFF

len: 15
j_gene: TRBJ1-2
v_gene: TRBV28
CDR3aa: CASSLSGGFRYGYTF

len: 14
j_gene: TRBJ2-4
v_gene: TRBV7-2
CDR3aa: CASSPRGAKNIQYF

len: 15
j_gene: TRBJ2-5
v_gene: TRBV5-4
CDR3aa: CASSDPGQGQETQYF

len: 11
j_gene: TRBJ1-1
v_gene: TRBV30
CDR3aa: CAWSYSTEAFF

len: 15
j_gene: TRBJ2-2
v_gene: TRBV10-3
CDR3aa: CAISDRMRGNGELFF

len: 15
j_gene: TRBJ2-1
v_gene: TRBV30
CDR3aa: CAWSGLAGGLYEQFF

len: 13
j_gene: TRBJ1-2
v_gene: TRBV27
CDR3aa: CASQKQGANGYTF

len: 15
j_gene: TRBJ2-1
v_gene: TRBV30
CDR3aa: CAWSPLAGFSNEQFF

len: 13
j_gene: TRBJ2-7
v_gene: TRBV7-8
CDR3aa: CASSLGQPYEQYF

len: 14
j_gene: TRBJ1-6
v_gene: TRBV2
CDR3aa: CASGGTARQSPLHF

len: 15
j_gene: TRBJ2-1
v_gene: TRBV7-9
CDR3aa: CATHMEGVTYNEQFF

len: 13
j_gene: TRBJ1-6
v_gene: TRBV6-1
CDR3aa: CASRTAGSSPLHF

len: 15
j_gene: TRBJ1-6
v_gene: TRBV5-6
CDR3aa: CASRKIQGLDSPLHF

len: 12
j_gene: TRBJ1-1
v_gene: TRBV19
CDR3aa: CASSRGNTEAFF

len: 16
j_gene: TRBJ2-4
v_gene: TRBV4-1
CDR3aa: CASSQPAQGSKNIQYF

len: 13
j_gene: TRBJ1-2
v_gene: TRBV6-5
CDR3aa: CASWTTANYGYTF

len: 19
j_gene: TRBJ2-1
v_gene: TRBV4-1
CDR3aa: CASSQDVDGWGGRAGEQFF

len: 13
j_gene: TRBJ2-3
v_gene: TRBV30
CDR3aa: CAWKAGGTDTQYF

len: 13
j_gene: TRBJ1-1
v_gene: TRBV13
CDR3aa: CASSLNRDTEAFF

len: 15
j_gene: TRBJ2-7
v_gene: TRBV5-1
CDR3aa: CASSQAGGNSYEQYF